A selection of T cell receptor beta chains follows, all from one sample in a study of vaccination and CD4 T cells after COVID-19. The antigens these receptors bind are not known. TCRdb analysed the PCR reads with MiXCR anew, one entry per CDR3 protein. Here the sample spans 20,000 to 25,000 distinct CDR3 sequences, 38% being singletons. Here the sequenced sample was CD4+ T cells from blood, cultured in vitro, taken before SARS-CoV-2 vaccination. Receptor source: a human donor who had recovered from COVID-19. Each CDR3 is given with its conserved first and last residue. The D gene is left open where the match is weak. Size is omitted from some rows. Given values are once, few, many or a class for expanded clones.

J: TRBJ1-2; size: -; D: TRBD1; V: TRBV7-9; CDR3: CASSLALGQGTSGYTF; DNA: TGTGCCAGCAGCTTAGCGCTCGGACAGGGGACCTCTGGCTACACCTTC
J: TRBJ2-5; size: -; D: -; V: TRBV5-1; CDR3: CASSVVDTTSGTQYF; DNA: TGCGCCAGCAGCGTAGTCGACACTACTAGTGGGACCCAGTACTTC
J: TRBJ1-5; size: few; D: -; V: TRBV28; CDR3: CASRTTNQPQHF; DNA: TGTGCCAGCAGAACGACAAATCAGCCCCAGCATTTT
J: TRBJ1-5; size: few; D: -; V: TRBV19; CDR3: CASSIGLADNQPQHF; DNA: TGTGCCAGTAGTATAGGGTTGGCAGACAATCAGCCCCAGCATTTT
J: TRBJ1-1; size: few; D: -; V: TRBV19; CDR3: CASSIGSGSGEAFF; DNA: TGTGCCAGTAGTATAGGAAGTGGGTCAGGGGAGGCTTTCTTT
J: TRBJ1-1; size: -; D: -; V: TRBV9; CDR3: CASSVGQYTEAFF; DNA: TGTGCCAGCAGCGTAGGACAGTACACTGAAGCTTTCTTT
J: TRBJ2-2; size: few; D: TRBD1; V: TRBV6-5; CDR3: CASSYSPGGMGTGELFF; DNA: TGTGCCAGCAGTTACTCGCCAGGGGGCATGGGGACCGGGGAGCTGTTTTTT
J: TRBJ2-2; size: few; D: -; V: TRBV6-1; CDR3: CASRLGSGELFF; DNA: TGTGCCAGCAGGCTAGGGTCCGGGGAGCTGTTTTTT
J: TRBJ2-2; size: -; D: TRBD2; V: TRBV27; CDR3: CASSFTSDYTGELFF; DNA: TGTGCCAGCAGTTTTACTAGCGACTACACCGGGGAGCTGTTTTTT
J: TRBJ1-2; size: few; D: -; V: TRBV6-1; CDR3: CASSEAGSGYTF; DNA: TGTGCCAGCAGTGAAGCGGGCAGTGGCTACACCTTC
J: TRBJ1-2; size: -; D: TRBD1; V: TRBV12-3/TRBV12-4; CDR3: CASSPTFPGGEGYTF; DNA: TGTGCCAGCAGTCCCACTTTCCCAGGGGGCGAAGGCTACACCTTC
J: TRBJ2-7; size: few; D: -; V: TRBV7-2; CDR3: CASSSSEGGSYEQYF; DNA: TGTGCCAGCAGCTCTAGCGAGGGGGGATCCTACGAGCAGTACTTC
J: TRBJ1-3; size: -; D: -; V: TRBV28; CDR3: CASSLWGGALLSKTQYF; DNA: TGTGCCAGCAGTTTATGGGGAGGGGCCCTTCTCTCGAAAACACAATATTTT
J: TRBJ2-4; size: few; D: -; V: TRBV24-1; CDR3: CATSDLIRVFF; DNA: TGTGCCACCAGTGATTTGATCCGCGTATTCTTC
J: TRBJ1-1; size: -; D: TRBD1; V: TRBV29-1; CDR3: CSVTLFQGAGTEAFF; DNA: TGCAGCGTTACACTTTTCCAGGGGGCAGGGACTGAAGCTTTCTTT
J: TRBJ1-2; size: few; D: -; V: TRBV11-3; CDR3: CASSLDRRDYTF; DNA: TGTGCCAGCAGCTTAGATCGGAGGGACTACACCTTC
J: TRBJ2-6; size: few; D: -; V: TRBV19; CDR3: CASSIDLASGANVLTF; DNA: TGTGCCAGTAGTATAGATCTTGCCTCTGGGGCCAACGTCCTGACTTTC
J: TRBJ2-6; size: -; D: -; V: TRBV19; CDR3: CASSPPTSGANVLTF; DNA: TGTGCCAGTAGTCCCCCAACCTCTGGGGCCAACGTCCTGACTTTC
J: TRBJ2-5; size: -; D: TRBD2; V: TRBV20-1; CDR3: CSARDGSGGPGETQYF; DNA: TGCAGTGCTAGAGACGGTAGCGGGGGGCCGGGGGAGACCCAGTACTTC
J: TRBJ1-2; size: -; D: -; V: TRBV19; CDR3: CASSGIFIGQNYGYTF; DNA: TGTGCCAGTAGTGGGATTTTTATTGGACAAAACTATGGCTACACCTTC
J: TRBJ1-5; size: -; D: TRBD1; V: TRBV6-1; CDR3: CASRGTGSLSYSNQPQHF; DNA: TGTGCCAGCAGGGGGACAGGGTCACTATCTTATAGCAATCAGCCCCAGCATTTT
J: TRBJ2-3; size: few; D: -; V: TRBV6-1; CDR3: CAGGTPLGTDTQYF; DNA: TGTGCCGGTGGGACGCCCCTGGGCACAGATACGCAGTATTTT
J: TRBJ1-1; size: few; D: -; V: TRBV20-1; CDR3: CSARGAAFTEAFF; DNA: TGCAGTGCTAGAGGGGCCGCTTTCACTGAAGCTTTCTTT
J: TRBJ1-1; size: -; D: -; V: TRBV5-1; CDR3: CASRGQDTEAFF; DNA: TGCGCCAGCAGGGGGCAGGACACTGAAGCTTTCTTT
J: TRBJ1-2; size: few; D: -; V: TRBV6-1; CDR3: CASRETNYGYTF; DNA: TGTGCCAGCAGGGAGACGAACTATGGCTACACCTTC
J: TRBJ1-1; size: -; D: -; V: TRBV6-1; CDR3: CASNRRHEAFF; DNA: TGTGCCAGCAATCGCAGGCACGAAGCTTTCTTT
J: TRBJ1-1; size: -; D: -; V: TRBV20-1; CDR3: CSAWGSRGSNTEAFF; DNA: TGCAGTGCTTGGGGGTCCCGAGGGAGTAACACTGAAGCTTTCTTT
J: TRBJ2-6; size: once; D: -; V: TRBV7-2; CDR3: CASSSTVVQLKSGANVLTF; DNA: TGTGCCAGCAGCTCGACGGTCGTCCAGCTCAAGTCTGGGGCCAACGTCCTGACTTTC
J: TRBJ1-2; size: few; D: -; V: TRBV7-2; CDR3: CASSQTGTTGYTF; DNA: TGTGCCAGCAGCCAGACCGGGACGACTGGCTACACCTTC
J: TRBJ1-1; size: few; D: -; V: TRBV19; CDR3: CASSISMNTEAFF; DNA: TGTGCCAGTAGTATTTCCATGAACACTGAAGCTTTCTTT
J: TRBJ2-5; size: few; D: TRBD2; V: TRBV20-1; CDR3: CSAEYSGRRGETQYF; DNA: TGCAGTGCGGAGTATAGCGGGAGAAGAGGGGAGACCCAGTACTTC
J: TRBJ2-1; size: once; D: -; V: TRBV2; CDR3: CASSESRGQQFF; DNA: TGTGCCAGCAGTGAGTCACGCGGTCAGCAGTTCTTC
J: TRBJ2-6; size: -; D: -; V: TRBV19; CDR3: CASTPQGWALSGANVLTF; DNA: TGTGCCAGTACCCCACAGGGATGGGCCCTCTCTGGGGCCAACGTCCTGACTTTC
J: TRBJ2-3; size: -; D: TRBD2; V: TRBV7-8; CDR3: CASSLVPGGPGGTQYF; DNA: TGTGCCAGCAGCTTAGTTCCGGGAGGGCCTGGCGGCACGCAGTATTTT
J: TRBJ1-1; size: few; D: TRBD1; V: TRBV6-1; CDR3: CASRQPGTEHTEAFF; DNA: TGTGCCAGCAGGCAGCCCGGGACAGAACACACTGAAGCTTTCTTT
J: TRBJ1-1; size: -; D: -; V: TRBV7-6; CDR3: CASSLAITGNTEAFF; DNA: TGTGCCAGCAGCTTAGCCATTACGGGGAACACTGAAGCTTTCTTT
J: TRBJ2-7; size: few; D: -; V: TRBV15; CDR3: CATSRGGYQHEQYF; DNA: TGTGCCACCAGCAGAGGGGGCTACCAACACGAGCAGTACTTC
J: TRBJ1-5; size: -; D: -; V: TRBV19; CDR3: CASSISALSNQPQHF; DNA: TGTGCCAGTAGTATATCAGCCCTTAGCAATCAGCCCCAGCATTTT